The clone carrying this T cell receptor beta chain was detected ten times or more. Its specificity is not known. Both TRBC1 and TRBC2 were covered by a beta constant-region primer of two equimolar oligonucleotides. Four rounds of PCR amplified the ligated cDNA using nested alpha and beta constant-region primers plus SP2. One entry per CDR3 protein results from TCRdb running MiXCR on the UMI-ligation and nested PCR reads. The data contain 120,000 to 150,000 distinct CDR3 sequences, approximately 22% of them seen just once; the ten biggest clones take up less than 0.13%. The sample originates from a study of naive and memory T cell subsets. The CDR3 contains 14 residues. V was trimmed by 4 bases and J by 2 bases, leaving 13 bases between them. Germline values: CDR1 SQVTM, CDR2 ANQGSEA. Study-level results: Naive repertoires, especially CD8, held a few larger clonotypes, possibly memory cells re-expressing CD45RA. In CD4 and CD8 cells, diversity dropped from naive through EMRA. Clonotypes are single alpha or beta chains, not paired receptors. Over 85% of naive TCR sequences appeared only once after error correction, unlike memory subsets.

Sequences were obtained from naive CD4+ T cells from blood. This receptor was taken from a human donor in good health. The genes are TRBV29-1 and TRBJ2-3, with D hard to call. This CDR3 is CSVASDGVTDTQYF. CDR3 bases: TGCAGCGTTGCTTCCGACGGAGTCACAGATACGCAGTATTTT.